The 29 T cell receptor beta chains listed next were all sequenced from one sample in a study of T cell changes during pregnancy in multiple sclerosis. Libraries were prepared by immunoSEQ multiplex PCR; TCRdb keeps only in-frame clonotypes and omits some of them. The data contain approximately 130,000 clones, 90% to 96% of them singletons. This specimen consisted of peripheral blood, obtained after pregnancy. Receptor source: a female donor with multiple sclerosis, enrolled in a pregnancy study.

In DNA form, the CDR3 reads TGTGCCAGCAGAACTAGCGGTTCCTACGAGCAGTACTTC. Translating it yields CASRTSGSYEQYF. This chain uses TRBV13 with TRBJ2-7, with 8 bases lining up with TRBD2. Germline CDR1 and CDR2: PRHDT and FYEKMQ (reference sequence). The CDR3 has 13 amino acids. Trimming at V came to 6 bases and at J to 1 base, leaving 2 bases not matched to a gene.

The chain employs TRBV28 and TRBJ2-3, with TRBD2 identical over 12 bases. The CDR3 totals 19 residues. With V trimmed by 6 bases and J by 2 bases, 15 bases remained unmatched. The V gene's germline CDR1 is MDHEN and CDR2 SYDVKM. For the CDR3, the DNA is TGTGCCAGCAGCCCTGGGCTAGCGGGAGGGCGTTCCGTCACAGATACGCAGTATTTT. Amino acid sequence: CASSPGLAGGRSVTDTQYF.

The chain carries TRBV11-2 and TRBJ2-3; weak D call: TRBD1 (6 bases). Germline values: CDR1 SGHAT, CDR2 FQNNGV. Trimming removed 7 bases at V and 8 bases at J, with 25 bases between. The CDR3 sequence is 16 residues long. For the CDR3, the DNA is TGTGCCAGCACCGGAACAGGGTTAGACCTAGGGGGTACGCAGTATTTT. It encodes CASTGTGLDLGGTQYF.

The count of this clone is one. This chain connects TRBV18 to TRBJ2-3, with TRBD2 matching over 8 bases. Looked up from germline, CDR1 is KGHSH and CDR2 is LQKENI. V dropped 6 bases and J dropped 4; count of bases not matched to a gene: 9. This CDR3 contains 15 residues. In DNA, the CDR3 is TGTGCCAGCTCCAGCACGACTAGCGTGTCAGATACGCAGTATTTT. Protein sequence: CASSSTTSVSDTQYF.

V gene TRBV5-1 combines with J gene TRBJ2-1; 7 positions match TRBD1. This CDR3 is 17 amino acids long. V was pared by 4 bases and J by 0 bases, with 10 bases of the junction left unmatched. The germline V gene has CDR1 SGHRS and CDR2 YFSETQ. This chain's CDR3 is CASSPDSGTASYNEQFF. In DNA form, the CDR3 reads TGCGCCAGCAGCCCGGACTCAGGGACAGCCTCCTACAATGAGCAGTTCTTC.

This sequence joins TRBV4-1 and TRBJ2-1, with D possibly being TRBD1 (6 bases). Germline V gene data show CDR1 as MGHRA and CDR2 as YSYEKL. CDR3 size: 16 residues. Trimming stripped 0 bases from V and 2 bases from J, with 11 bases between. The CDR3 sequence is CASSQEVQGPYNEQFF. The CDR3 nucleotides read TGCGCCAGCAGCCAAGAGGTACAGGGCCCCTACAATGAGCAGTTCTTC.

CDR3 protein: CASSPLSGSSTDTQYF. The CDR3 DNA is TGTGCCAGCTCTCCCCTTAGCGGGAGCAGCACAGATACGCAGTATTTT. V and J are TRBV18 and TRBJ2-3; 9 bases fit TRBD2. Germline V lookup: CDR1 KGHSH, CDR2 LQKENI. The CDR3 has 16 amino acids. The ends lost 6 bases at V and 0 bases at J; junction bases unmatched: 7.

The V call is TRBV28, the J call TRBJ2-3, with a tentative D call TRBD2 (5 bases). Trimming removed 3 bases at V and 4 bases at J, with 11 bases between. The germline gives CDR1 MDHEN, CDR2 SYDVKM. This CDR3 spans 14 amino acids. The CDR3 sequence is CASSFRSSADTQYF. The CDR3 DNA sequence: TGTGCCAGCAGTTTCCGGAGTAGCGCAGATACGCAGTATTTT.

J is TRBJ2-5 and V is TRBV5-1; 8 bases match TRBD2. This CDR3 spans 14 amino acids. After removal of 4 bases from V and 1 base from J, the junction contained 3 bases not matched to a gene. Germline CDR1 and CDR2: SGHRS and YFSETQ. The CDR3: CASSPGGAQETQYF. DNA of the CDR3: TGCGCCAGCAGCCCGGGAGGGGCCCAAGAGACCCAGTACTTC.

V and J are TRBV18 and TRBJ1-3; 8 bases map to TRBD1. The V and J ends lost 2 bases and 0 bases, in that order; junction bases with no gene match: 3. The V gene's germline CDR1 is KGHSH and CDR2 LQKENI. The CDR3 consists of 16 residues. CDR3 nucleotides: TGTGCCAGCTCACCAGGACAGGGCCTCTCTGGAAACACCATATATTTT. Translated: CASSPGQGLSGNTIYF.

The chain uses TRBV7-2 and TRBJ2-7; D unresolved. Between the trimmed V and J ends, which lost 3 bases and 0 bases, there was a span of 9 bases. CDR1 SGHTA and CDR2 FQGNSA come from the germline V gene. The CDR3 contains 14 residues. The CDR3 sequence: CASSLGTHSYEQYF. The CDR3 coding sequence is TGTGCCAGCAGCTTGGGCACCCACTCCTACGAGCAGTACTTC.

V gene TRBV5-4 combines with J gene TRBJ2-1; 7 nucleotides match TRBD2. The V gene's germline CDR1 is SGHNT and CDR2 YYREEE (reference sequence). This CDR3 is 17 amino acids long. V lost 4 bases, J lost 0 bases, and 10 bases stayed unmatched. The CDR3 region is CASSPDRGGSSYNEQFF. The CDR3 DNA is TGTGCCAGCAGCCCGGACCGAGGCGGGAGCTCCTACAATGAGCAGTTCTTC. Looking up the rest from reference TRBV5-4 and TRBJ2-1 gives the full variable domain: ETGVTQSPTHLIKTRGQQVTLRCSSQSGHNTVSWYQQALGQGPQFIFQYYREEENGRGNFPPRFSGLQFPNYSSELNVNALELDDSALYLCASSPDRGGSSYNEQFFGPGTRLTVL.

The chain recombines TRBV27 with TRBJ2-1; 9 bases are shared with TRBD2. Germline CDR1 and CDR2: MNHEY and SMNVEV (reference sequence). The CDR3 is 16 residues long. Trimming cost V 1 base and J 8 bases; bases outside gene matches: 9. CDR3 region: CASSLWASGILDEQFF. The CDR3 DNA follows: TGTGCCAGCAGTTTATGGGCTAGCGGGATCTTGGATGAGCAGTTCTTC.

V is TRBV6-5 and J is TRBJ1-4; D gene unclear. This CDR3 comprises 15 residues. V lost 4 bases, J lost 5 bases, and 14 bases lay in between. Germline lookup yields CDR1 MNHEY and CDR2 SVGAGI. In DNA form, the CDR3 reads TGTGCCAGCAGTTCTCTTCGTACGGGGAATGAAAAACTGTTTTTT. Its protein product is CASSSLRTGNEKLFF.

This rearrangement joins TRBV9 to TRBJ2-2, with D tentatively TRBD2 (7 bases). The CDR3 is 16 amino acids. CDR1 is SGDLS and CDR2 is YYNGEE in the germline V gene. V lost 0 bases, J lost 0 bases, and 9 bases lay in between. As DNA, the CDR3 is TGTGCCAGCAGCGTAGGAGGGGGGGCGAACACCGGGGAGCTGTTTTTT. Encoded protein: CASSVGGGANTGELFF.

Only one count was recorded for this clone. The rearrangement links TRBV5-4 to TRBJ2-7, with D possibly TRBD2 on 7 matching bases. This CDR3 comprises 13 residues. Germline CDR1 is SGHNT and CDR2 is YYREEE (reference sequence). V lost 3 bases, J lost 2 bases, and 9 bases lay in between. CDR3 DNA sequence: TGTGCCAGCAGCTGGGAGGGGGCCTACGAGCAGTACTTC. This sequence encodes CASSWEGAYEQYF.

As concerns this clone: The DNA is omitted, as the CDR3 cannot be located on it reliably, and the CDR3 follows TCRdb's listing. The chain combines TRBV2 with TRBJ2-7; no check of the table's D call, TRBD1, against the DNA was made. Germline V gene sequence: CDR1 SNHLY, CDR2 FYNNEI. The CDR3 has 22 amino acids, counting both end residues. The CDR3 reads CASSYSGTALRAVLRAWAEQYF.

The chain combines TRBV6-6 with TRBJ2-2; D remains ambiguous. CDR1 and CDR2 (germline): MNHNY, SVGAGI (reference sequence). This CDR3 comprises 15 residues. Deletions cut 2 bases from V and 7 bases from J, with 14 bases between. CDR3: CASSYRRDFDGELFF. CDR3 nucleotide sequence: TGTGCCAGCAGTTACCGGCGAGACTTTGACGGGGAGCTGTTTTTT.

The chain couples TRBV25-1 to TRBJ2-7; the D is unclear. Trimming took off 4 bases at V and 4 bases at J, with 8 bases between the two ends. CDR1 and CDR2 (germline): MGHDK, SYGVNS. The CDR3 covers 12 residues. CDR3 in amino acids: CASSGRAYEQYF. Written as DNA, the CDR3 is TGTGCCAGCAGTGGAAGAGCGTACGAGCAGTACTTC.

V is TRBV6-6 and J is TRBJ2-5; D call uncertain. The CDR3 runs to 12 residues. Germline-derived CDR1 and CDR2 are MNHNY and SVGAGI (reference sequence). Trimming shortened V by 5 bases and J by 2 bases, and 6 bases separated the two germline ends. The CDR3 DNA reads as TGTGCCAGCAGTGTAGTGCAAGAGACCCAGTACTTC. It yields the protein CASSVVQETQYF.

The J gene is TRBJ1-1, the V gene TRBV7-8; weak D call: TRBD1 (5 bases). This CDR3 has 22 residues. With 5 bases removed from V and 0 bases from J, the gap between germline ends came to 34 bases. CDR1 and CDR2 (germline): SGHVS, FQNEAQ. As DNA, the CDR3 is TGTGCCAGCAGCCTAACCTCCGGGACTAGCGGGAGTTCTTACGACGTGAACACTGAAGCTTTCTTT. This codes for CASSLTSGTSGSSYDVNTEAFF.

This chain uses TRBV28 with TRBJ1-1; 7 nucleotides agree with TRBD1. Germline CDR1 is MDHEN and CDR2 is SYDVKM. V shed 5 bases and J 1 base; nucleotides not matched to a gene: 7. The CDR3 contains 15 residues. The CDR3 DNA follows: TGTGCCAGCAGTCTTCCCGGGACAGCGAACACTGAAGCTTTCTTT. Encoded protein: CASSLPGTANTEAFF.

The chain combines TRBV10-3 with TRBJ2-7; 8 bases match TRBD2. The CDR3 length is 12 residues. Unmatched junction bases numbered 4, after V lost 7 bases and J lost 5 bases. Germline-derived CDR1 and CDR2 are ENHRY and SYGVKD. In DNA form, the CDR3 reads TGTGCCATCAATCAAGCGGGAGACGAGCAGTACTTC. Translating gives CAINQAGDEQYF.

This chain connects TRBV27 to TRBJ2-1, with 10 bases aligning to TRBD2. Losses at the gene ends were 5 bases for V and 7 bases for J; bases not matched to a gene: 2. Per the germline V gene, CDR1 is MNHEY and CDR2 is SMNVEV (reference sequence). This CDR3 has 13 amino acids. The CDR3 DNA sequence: TGTGCCAGCAGTATGACTAGCGGGAATGAGCAGTTCTTC. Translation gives CASSMTSGNEQFF.

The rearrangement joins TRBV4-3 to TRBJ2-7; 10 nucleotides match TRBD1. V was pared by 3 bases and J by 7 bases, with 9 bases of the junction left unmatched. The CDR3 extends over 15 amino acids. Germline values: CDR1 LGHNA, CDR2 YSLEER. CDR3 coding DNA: TGCGCCAGCAGCCAGGGGACAGGGGCCCGCCGGGAGCAGTACTTC. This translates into CASSQGTGARREQYF.

The chain's CDR3 is CASSKRGLDNEQYF. The CDR3 nucleotides read TGTGCCAGCTCGAAGCGAGGACTAGATAACGAGCAGTACTTC. V is TRBV27 and J is TRBJ2-7, with 7 positions matching TRBD2. The CDR3 runs to 14 residues. Per germline, CDR1 MNHEY and CDR2 SMNVEV (reference sequence). The V and J ends lost 8 bases and 5 bases, in that order; junction bases with no gene match: 12.

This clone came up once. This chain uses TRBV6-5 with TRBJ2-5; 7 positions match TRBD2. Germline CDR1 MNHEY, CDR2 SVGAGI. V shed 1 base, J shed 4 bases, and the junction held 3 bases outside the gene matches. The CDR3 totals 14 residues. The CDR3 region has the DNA TGTGCCAGCAGTTACTTAGGCGGGGGAGAGACCCAGTACTTC. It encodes CASSYLGGGETQYF.

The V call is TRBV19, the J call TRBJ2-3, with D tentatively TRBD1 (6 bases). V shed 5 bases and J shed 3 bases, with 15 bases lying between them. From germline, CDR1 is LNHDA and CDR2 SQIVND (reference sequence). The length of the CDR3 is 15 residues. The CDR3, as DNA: TGTGCCAGTAGTCTCCCGACCGGGACAACAGATACGCAGTATTTT. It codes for CASSLPTGTTDTQYF.

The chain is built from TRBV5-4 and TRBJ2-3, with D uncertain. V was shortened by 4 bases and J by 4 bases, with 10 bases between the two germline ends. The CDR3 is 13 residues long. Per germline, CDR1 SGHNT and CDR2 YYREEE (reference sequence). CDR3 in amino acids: CASSLTRADTQYF. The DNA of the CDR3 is TGTGCCAGCAGCCTAACCCGGGCAGATACGCAGTATTTT.